Below are 2 T cell receptor beta chains sequenced from a single sample in a study of regulatory T cells in long-lasting Graves disease. Time point described: newly diagnosed GD, antithyroid drugs for less than 3 months. Generation of the TCR library employed RNA extracted from PBMCs. Arm-PCR of CDR3 regions and iRepertoire HTBI primers were used to build TCR beta libraries. TCRdb processed the multiplex PCR reads anew with MiXCR; each CDR3 protein has one entry. This sample has a few hundred thousand distinct CDR3 sequences, with 14% to 15% found just once. The sample was also reused in another study, on T cells in Graves' hyperthyroidism and ophthalmopathy.

The material was peripheral blood mononuclear cells (PBMCs), obtained at new diagnosis, from a patient treated with antithyroid drugs. The origin of the receptors is a woman between 35 and 50 years old with Graves disease.

This clonotype was seen at least ten times. This sequence joins TRBV20-1 and TRBJ2-1; D tentatively fits TRBD1 or TRBD2 (5 bases each). The CDR3 runs to 21 residues. Between the trimmed V and J ends, which lost 6 bases and 0 bases, there was a span of 33 bases. Germline V CDR1 and CDR2: DFQATT, SNEGSKA (reference sequence). In DNA form, the CDR3 reads TGCAGTGCCTTAGCCCCGAGGGGCCAGGAGAAGATGAAAAGCTCCTACAATGAGCAGTTCTTC. Translated, it gives CSALAPRGQEKMKSSYNEQFF.

This clonotype was counted only a few times. This rearrangement joins TRBV5-4 to TRBJ2-7; TRBD1 or TRBD2 may be the D gene (6 bases each). The CDR3 is made up of 15 amino acids. V was pared by 0 bases and J by 6 bases, with 16 bases between. The germline V gene encodes CDR1 SGHNT and CDR2 YYREEE (reference sequence). For the CDR3, the DNA is TGTGCCAGCAGCTTGGATAAGGTCAGGGGAGGCGAGCAGTACTTC. This encodes CASSLDKVRGGEQYF.